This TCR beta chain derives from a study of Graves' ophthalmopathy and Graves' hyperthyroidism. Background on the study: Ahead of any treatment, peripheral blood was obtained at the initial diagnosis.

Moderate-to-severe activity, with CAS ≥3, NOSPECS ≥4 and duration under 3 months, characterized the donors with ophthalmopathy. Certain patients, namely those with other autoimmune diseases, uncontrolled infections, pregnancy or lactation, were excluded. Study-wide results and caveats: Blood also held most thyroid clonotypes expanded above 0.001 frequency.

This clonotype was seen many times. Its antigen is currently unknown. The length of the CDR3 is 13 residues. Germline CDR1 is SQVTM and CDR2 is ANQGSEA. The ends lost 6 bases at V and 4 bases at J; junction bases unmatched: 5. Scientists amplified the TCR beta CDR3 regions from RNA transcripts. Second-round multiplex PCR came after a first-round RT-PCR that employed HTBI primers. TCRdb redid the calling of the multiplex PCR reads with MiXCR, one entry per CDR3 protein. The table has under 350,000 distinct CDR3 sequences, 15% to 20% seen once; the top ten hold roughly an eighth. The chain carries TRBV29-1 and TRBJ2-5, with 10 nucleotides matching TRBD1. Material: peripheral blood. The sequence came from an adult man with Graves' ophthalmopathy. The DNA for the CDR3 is TGCAGCGTCGACAGGGGGCGCGGAGAGACCCAGTACTTC. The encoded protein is CSVDRGRGETQYF.